The present entry profiles one T cell receptor beta chain with its context. Its antigen remains unknown. The entry originates in a study of T cell responses to AZD1222 COVID-19 vaccine. Study-wide results and caveats: Variant regions that are unmutated are reportedly the target of nearly half of spike-specific TCRs. Donors were mostly white British, more females; clonal diversity possibly underestimated.

The CDR3 has 19 residues. CDR1 GTSNPN and CDR2 SVGIG come from the germline V gene (reference sequence). Germline trimming cut 2 bases from V and 0 bases from J; bases unmatched to any gene: 11. Profiling relied on immunoSEQ multiplex PCR, and the TCRdb table lists in-frame clones only, not all of them. Of 150,000 to 200,000 clones listed, 94% are singletons. This chain links TRBV30 with TRBJ2-7, with TRBD2 matching over 15 bases. The source was peripheral blood, collected on day 0 of AZD1222 vaccination. This receptor was taken from an adult in good health. CDR3 in amino acids: CAWSPSWTSGRAVSYEQYF. The DNA for the CDR3 is TGTGCCTGGAGTCCCTCATGGACTAGCGGGAGGGCTGTCTCCTACGAGCAGTACTTC.